This passage covers 23 T cell receptor beta chains from one sample sequenced in a study of early T cells in non-severe SARS-CoV-2 infection. TCRdb re-derived calls from the 5' RACE reads in MiXCR, one entry per CDR3 protein. The sample records just under 65,000 distinct CDR3 sequences, approximately 10% being singletons. Sequencing was performed on whole blood, taken at baseline. Source of these receptors: an adult who was a healthcare worker with PCR-confirmed SARS-CoV-2 infection or an uninfected control (not recorded which).

This clonotype was seen a handful of times. The rearrangement joins TRBV27 to TRBJ2-6; D unresolved. Trimming pared 6 bases from V and 4 bases from J, leaving 10 bases between. The CDR3 is made up of 14 amino acids. Germline V lookup: CDR1 MNHEY, CDR2 SMNVEV (reference sequence). This chain's CDR3 is CASRRPGGANVLTF. The CDR3 DNA reads TGTGCCAGCAGAAGGCCTGGGGGGGCCAACGTCCTGACTTTC.

This clonotype has only a few counts. DNA for the CDR3: TGTGCCAGCAGCTCGCAGGGGACTGAAAAACTGTTTTTT. Translated, it gives CASSSQGTEKLFF. This sequence joins TRBV3-1 and TRBJ1-4, with D maybe TRBD1 (6 bases). The CDR3 sequence is 13 residues long. Germline lookup yields CDR1 LGHDT and CDR2 YNNKEL (reference sequence). Trimming pared 5 bases from V and 7 bases from J, leaving 11 bases between.

J is TRBJ2-1 and V is TRBV5-5, with unresolved D. Looked up from germline, CDR1 is SGHKS and CDR2 is YYEKEE (reference sequence). V was cut by 4 bases and J by 1 base, with 6 bases left in between. The CDR3 totals 13 residues. The CDR3 spells CASSRISYNEQFF. The CDR3 region has the DNA TGTGCCAGCAGCCGAATTTCCTACAATGAGCAGTTCTTC.

This rearrangement joins TRBV6-5 to TRBJ2-7; 11 bases fit TRBD1. The CDR3 spans 19 residues. Trimming at V came to 6 bases and at J to 3 bases, leaving 19 bases not matched to a gene. Germline V gives CDR1 MNHEY, CDR2 SVGAGI. CDR3 sequence: CASSQRASRTGGRVYEQYF. DNA for the CDR3: TGTGCCAGCAGCCAAAGAGCCTCGAGGACAGGGGGCAGAGTCTACGAGCAGTACTTC.

The rearrangement links TRBV6-6 to TRBJ2-7; 9 nucleotides line up with TRBD2. Germline V gives CDR1 MNHNY, CDR2 SVGAGI (reference sequence). J lost 0 bases, V lost 6 bases, and 6 bases had no gene match. The CDR3 is 15 residues long. CDR3 in DNA: TGTGCCAGCAGGATAGCGGGGGAGAGCTCCTACGAGCAGTACTTC. Amino acids: CASRIAGESSYEQYF.

This clonotype has only a few counts. The chain carries TRBV6-1 and TRBJ2-3; weak D call: TRBD1 (6 bases). The CDR3 runs 11 residues. The V gene lost 11 bases and the J gene lost 6 bases, with 12 bases spanning the gap. Germline CDR1 MNHNS, CDR2 SASEGT. The CDR3 spells CAGGRTDTQYF. The CDR3 DNA sequence: TGTGCCGGGGGCCGAACCGATACGCAGTATTTT.

In its sample, this clonotype was seen many times. The J gene is TRBJ2-1, the V gene TRBV7-2, with D tentatively TRBD1 or TRBD2 (5 bases each). Germline CDR1 is SGHTA and CDR2 is FQGNSA. The CDR3 has 17 residues. Trimming cost V 2 bases and J 5 bases, with 19 bases left between them. CDR3 sequence reads: CASSLSDPRGTNNEQFF. DNA for the CDR3: TGTGCCAGCAGCTTATCCGACCCGCGAGGGACCAACAATGAGCAGTTCTTC.

This clonotype has more than one count but fewer than ten. The chain links TRBV5-1 to TRBJ2-1; D is uncertain. Trimming pared 3 bases from V and 0 bases from J, leaving 10 bases between. This CDR3 spans 15 amino acids. The germline gives CDR1 SGHRS, CDR2 YFSETQ. CDR3 sequence (DNA): TGCGCCAGCAGCTCGACCACAAACTCCTACAATGAGCAGTTCTTC. Its translation: CASSSTTNSYNEQFF.

In this sample, this clonotype turned up many times. The J gene is TRBJ2-3, the V gene TRBV6-4; 10 bases agree with TRBD2. Losses at the gene ends were 0 bases for V and 2 bases for J; bases not matched to a gene: 2. The CDR3 length is 16 residues. CDR1 is MRHNA and CDR2 is SNTAGT in the germline V gene. The CDR3 coding sequence is TGTGCCAGCAGTGACTCGAGCGGGGGGGCCACAGATACGCAGTATTTT. Protein product: CASSDSSGGATDTQYF.

This clonotype occurred a few times. This chain links TRBV12-3 or TRBV12-4 with TRBJ1-1, with D hard to call. The CDR3 spans 13 residues. Trimming left V 0 bases short and J 7 bases short, with 9 bases between. DNA for the CDR3: TGTGCCAGCAGTTTAGCGGGGATCAGTGAAGCTTTCTTT. This translates into CASSLAGISEAFF.

In its sample, this clonotype was seen a few times. V is TRBV4-3 and J is TRBJ2-1; TRBD2 aligns across 10 bases. This CDR3 has 17 amino acids. From germline, CDR1 is LGHNA and CDR2 YSLEER. V lost 0 bases to trimming and J lost 2 bases; unmatched junction nucleotides: 4. The CDR3 sequence is CASSQDAGTSAYNEQFF. The CDR3 coding sequence is TGCGCCAGCAGCCAAGATGCCGGGACTAGCGCCTACAATGAGCAGTTCTTC.

The V and J genes are TRBV3-1 and TRBJ2-7, with 8 bases aligning to TRBD1. V trimming: 4 bases; J trimming: 10 bases; junction bases outside the gene matches: 15. The CDR3 has 15 residues. Germline CDR1 is LGHDT and CDR2 is YNNKEL (reference sequence). CDR3 protein: CASSPTGQGSLPQYF. The CDR3, as DNA: TGTGCCAGCAGCCCCACCGGACAGGGATCTTTACCCCAGTACTTC.

The chain's CDR3 is CASSSPSGLGNEQYF. CDR3 coding DNA: TGTGCCAGCAGTTCACCCTCGGGCTTGGGGAACGAGCAGTACTTC. The J gene is TRBJ2-7, the V gene TRBV7-2; no definite D call. The germline V gene encodes CDR1 SGHTA and CDR2 FQGNSA. The ends were cut back, 6 bases at V and 5 bases at J, with 20 bases in the middle. This CDR3 is 15 amino acids long.

This clonotype has just a few counts. V and J are TRBV6-2 or TRBV6-3 and TRBJ2-1, with 9 bases aligning to TRBD2. CDR3 length equals 14 residues. The germline V gene encodes CDR1 MNHEY and CDR2 SVGEGT. The V and J ends lost 2 bases and 4 bases, in that order; junction bases with no gene match: 0. CDR3 nucleotide sequence: TGTGCCAGCAGTTACAGCGGGAGGTACAATGAGCAGTTCTTC. Its translation: CASSYSGRYNEQFF.

In this sample, this clonotype turned up a few times. This chain joins TRBV18 and TRBJ2-3, with 8 bases lining up with TRBD2. The CDR3 contains 19 residues. V shed 3 bases and J 0 bases; nucleotides not matched to a gene: 14. Germline lookup yields CDR1 KGHSH and CDR2 LQKENI. CDR3 nucleotide sequence: TGTGCCAGCTCACCCCCACGGGGTAGCGGGGACTCTAGCACAGATACGCAGTATTTT. Encoded protein: CASSPPRGSGDSSTDTQYF. Full variable domain (remainder filled in from reference TRBV18 and TRBJ2-3): NAGVMQNPRHLVRRRGQEARLRCSPMKGHSHVYWYRQLPEEGLKFMVYLQKENIIDESGMPKERFSAEFPKEGPSILRIQQVVRGDSAAYFCASSPPRGSGDSSTDTQYFGPGTRLTVL.

The sample holds a few counts of this clonotype. The genes are TRBV10-3 and TRBJ1-5, with TRBD1 identical over 9 bases. The CDR3 runs 13 residues. The germline CDR1 and CDR2 sequences are ENHRY and SYGVKD. Germline trimming cut 10 bases from V and 7 bases from J; bases unmatched to any gene: 8. CDR3 coding DNA: TGTGCCACCAGGGGGGACAGGGACCAGCCCCAGCATTTT. This gives the protein CATRGDRDQPQHF.

In this sample, this clonotype turned up a few times. V and J are TRBV12-3 or TRBV12-4 and TRBJ2-5; D not certain. V was trimmed by 0 bases and J by 10 bases, leaving 9 bases between them. The length of the CDR3 is 12 residues. The CDR3 here is CASSLAGRDQYF. CDR3 nucleotide sequence: TGTGCCAGCAGTTTAGCGGGTAGGGACCAGTACTTC.

The chain couples TRBV5-1 to TRBJ1-2, with TRBD1 matching over 8 bases. The CDR3 length is 16 residues. In germline, CDR1 is SGHRS, CDR2 YFSETQ. V was clipped by 4 bases and J by 6 bases; unmatched bases: 14. The CDR3 DNA is TGCGCCAGCAGCCTCGGACAGGGAAGCGCTACGGATGGCTACACCTTC. This translates into CASSLGQGSATDGYTF.

The chain recombines TRBV20-1 with TRBJ1-3; a possible D gene is TRBD1 (5 bases). Trimming shortened V by 5 bases and J by 3 bases, and 17 bases separated the two germline ends. From germline, CDR1 is DFQATT and CDR2 SNEGSKA (reference sequence). This CDR3 spans 15 amino acids. CDR3 protein: CSAFRRGGFGNTIYF. CDR3 in DNA: TGCAGTGCTTTCCGACGGGGGGGATTTGGAAACACCATATATTTT.

The chain links TRBV6-6 to TRBJ2-3; TRBD2 matches at 12 bases. The CDR3 has 13 residues. The germline CDR1 and CDR2 sequences are MNHNY and SVGAGI (reference sequence). V was pared by 2 bases and J by 14 bases, with 5 bases of the junction left unmatched. The CDR3 DNA follows: TGTGCCAGCAGTTACCCTAGCGGGGGGGAGGGGTATTTT. It is translated as CASSYPSGGEGYF.

Only a few counts were recorded for this clonotype. The V gene is TRBV10-3, the J gene TRBJ2-2; no reliable D call. The germline V gene has CDR1 ENHRY and CDR2 SYGVKD. The CDR3 contains 13 residues. With 11 bases removed from V and 1 base from J, the gap between germline ends came to 11 bases. CDR3 DNA: TGTGCCCAACGGCCCGAGAACACCGGGGAGCTGTTTTTT. Translation: CAQRPENTGELFF.

The table lists this clonotype with many counts. The rearrangement uses TRBV6-5 and TRBJ2-1, with D tentatively TRBD2 (5 bases). Germline assignment: CDR1 MNHEY and CDR2 SVGAGI. This CDR3 comprises 13 residues. Trimming left V 6 bases short and J 5 bases short, with 11 bases between. CDR3 protein: CASRTTSHNEQFF. The CDR3 DNA reads as TGTGCCAGCAGAACTACTAGTCACAATGAGCAGTTCTTC.

This clonotype occurred a few times. The V call is TRBV6-6, the J call TRBJ2-7, with D perhaps matching TRBD2 (5 bases). V lost 0 bases, J lost 2 bases, and 14 bases lay in between. The germline gives CDR1 MNHNY, CDR2 SVGAGI (reference sequence). This CDR3 has 16 amino acids. CDR3 bases: TGTGCCAGCAGTTACTCAGCGCGGGCGCTTCCCTACGAGCAGTACTTC. It specifies CASSYSARALPYEQYF.